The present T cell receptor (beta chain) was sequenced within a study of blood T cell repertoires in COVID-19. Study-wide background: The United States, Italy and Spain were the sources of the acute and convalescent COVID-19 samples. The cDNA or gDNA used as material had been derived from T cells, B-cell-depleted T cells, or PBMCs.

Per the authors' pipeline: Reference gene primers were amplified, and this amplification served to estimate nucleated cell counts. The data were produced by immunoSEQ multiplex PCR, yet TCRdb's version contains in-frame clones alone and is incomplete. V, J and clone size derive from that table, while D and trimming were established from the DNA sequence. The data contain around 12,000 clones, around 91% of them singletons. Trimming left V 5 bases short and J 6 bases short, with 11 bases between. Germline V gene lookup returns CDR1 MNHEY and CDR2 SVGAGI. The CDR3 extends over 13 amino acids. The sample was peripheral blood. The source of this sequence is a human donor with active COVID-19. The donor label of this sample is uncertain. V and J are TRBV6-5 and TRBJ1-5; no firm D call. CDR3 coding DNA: TGTGCCAGCAGTCCCCGCGAAGCTCAGCCCCAGCATTTT. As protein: CASSPREAQPQHF.